The source of this T cell receptor beta chain is a study of shared clonotypes between healthy human individuals. About the research overall: Contributing individuals were a couple of females and a few males aged 18 to 49.

CD4+ cell separation produced CD45RA+ naive and CD45RA-negative memory subsets. An assay was performed, and its level was deep. Profiling relied on immunoSEQ multiplex PCR, and the TCRdb table lists in-frame clones only, not all of them. The table includes some 1,100,000 clones, more than 75% detected once. Material: memory CD4+ T cells from PBMCs. Subset here: CD45RA-negative fraction. This TCR came from a man younger than 35 in good health. Some clones in this sample may be carry-over from other donors' samples.

CDR3 nucleotides: TGTGCCAGCAGCTTAGCACAGGTAGTCACCGGGGAGCTGTTTTTT. Translation gives CASSLAQVVTGELFF. This sequence joins TRBV7-2 and TRBJ2-2, with a tentative D call TRBD1 (5 bases). The V and J ends lost 0 bases and 4 bases respectively, with 9 bases between them. From germline, CDR1 is SGHTA and CDR2 FQGNSA. The CDR3 extends over 15 amino acids.